This T cell receptor beta chain derives from a study of CD8+CD57+ T cells in acquired aplastic anemia. Notes on this clonotype: Its specificity is unknown.

For sequencing, patients were chosen who had shown expansion of CD8+CD57+ cells by flow cytometry. CD8+CD57+ effector memory cells from about 15% of the 12 patients were also sequenced. Severe acquired aplastic anemia was the diagnosis recorded for all patients. CD8+CD57+ cells were bead-enriched, giving a mean 1.6 ug DNA. Study-level points and caveats: No significant patient-versus-control difference appeared in CD8+ Simpson's diversity. The diversity of CD8+CD57+ cells in patients was lower than that of total CD4+ and CD8+ pools.

CDR3 and TCR beta VDJ profiling relied on a genomic DNA template. Using its own MiXCR run on the reads, TCRdb lists one record per CDR3 protein. The table lists more than 15,000 distinct CDR3 sequences, approximately 38% of them singletons. The CDR3 consists of 11 residues. CDR1 SGHDN and CDR2 FVKESK come from the germline V gene. V was cut by 4 bases and J by 7 bases, with 7 bases left in between. The sample taken for sequencing was CD8+CD57+ T cells sorted from PBMCs. The subset here: bead-enriched CD8+CD57+ effector memory T cells from SAA patients. The chain employs TRBV14 and TRBJ2-5, with unresolved D. The sequence was obtained from a human donor with aplastic anemia. For the CDR3, the DNA is TGTGCCAGCAGCCTGTTGGGGACCCAGTACTTC. Amino acid sequence: CASSLLGTQYF.